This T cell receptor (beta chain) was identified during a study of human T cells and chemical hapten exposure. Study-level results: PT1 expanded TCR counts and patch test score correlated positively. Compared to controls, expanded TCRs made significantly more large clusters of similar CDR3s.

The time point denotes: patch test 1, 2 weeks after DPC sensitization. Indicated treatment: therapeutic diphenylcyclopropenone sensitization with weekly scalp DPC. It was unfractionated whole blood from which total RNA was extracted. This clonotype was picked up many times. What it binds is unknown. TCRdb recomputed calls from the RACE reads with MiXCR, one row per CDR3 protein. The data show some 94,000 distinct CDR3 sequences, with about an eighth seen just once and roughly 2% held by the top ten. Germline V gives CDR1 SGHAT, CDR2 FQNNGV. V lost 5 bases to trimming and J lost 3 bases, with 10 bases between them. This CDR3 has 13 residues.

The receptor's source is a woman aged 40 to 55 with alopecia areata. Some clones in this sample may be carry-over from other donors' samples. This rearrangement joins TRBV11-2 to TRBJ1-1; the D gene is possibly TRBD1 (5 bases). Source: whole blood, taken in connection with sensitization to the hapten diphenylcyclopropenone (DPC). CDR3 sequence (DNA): TGTGCCAGCAGCCCTGGGGACTACACTGAAGCTTTCTTT. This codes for CASSPGDYTEAFF.